This TCR beta chain was identified during a study of blood T cell repertoires in COVID-19. TCRdb's copy holds only in-frame clones and misses some; the assay was immunoSEQ multiplex PCR. The sample carries tens of thousands of clones, around 83% recorded once. V lost 4 bases to trimming and J lost 5 bases; unmatched junction nucleotides: 10. The CDR3 has 15 amino acids. Germline V gene lookup returns CDR1 SGHDN and CDR2 FVKESK. The clonotype comes from a man between 50 and 59 years old with acute or convalescent COVID-19. V gene TRBV14 combines with J gene TRBJ2-7; 8 positions match TRBD2. Material for sequencing was peripheral blood. CDR3 residues: CASSRLSGSGDEQYF. CDR3 sequence (DNA): TGTGCCAGCAGCCGACTCAGCGGGAGTGGCGACGAGCAGTACTTC. Full variable domain (missing parts from reference TRBV14 and TRBJ2-7): EAGVTQFPSHSVIEKGQTVTLRCDPISGHDNLYWYRRVMGKEIKFLLHFVKESKQDESGMPNNRFLAERTGGTYSTLKVQPAELEDSGVYFCASSRLSGSGDEQYFGPGTRLTVT.